This TCR beta chain derives from a study of T-cell memory formation after mild COVID-19. Study context: Most TCR clusters belonged to a single donor.

Each CDR3 protein gets one entry after TCRdb re-called the 5' RACE reads with MiXCR. Of 500,000 to 600,000 distinct CDR3 sequences listed, over 15% were seen once; the top ten hold 9.5% to 15%. In this sample, this clonotype turned up a few times. The CDR3 consists of 17 residues. V was trimmed by 5 bases and J by 0 bases, leaving 18 bases between them. Germline V lookup: CDR1 SEHNR, CDR2 FQNEAQ (reference sequence). The specimen was PBMCs or a T cell subset sorted from them (not recorded which). The chain recombines TRBV7-9 with TRBJ2-3; D not certain. The TCR comes from an adult woman who had mild COVID-19 (a few samples of this study predate the infection). Cell type and time point are not known. The CDR3, as DNA: TGTGCCAGCAGCCCACGCCGCACCCGTGCTAGCACAGATACGCAGTATTTT. Amino acids: CASSPRRTRASTDTQYF. The whole variable domain, filled in from reference TRBV7-9 and TRBJ2-3, reads DTGVSQNPRHKITKRGQNVTFRCDPISEHNRLYWYRQTLGQGPEFLTYFQNEAQLEKSRLLSDRFSAERPKGSFSTLEIQRTEQGDSAMYLCASSPRRTRASTDTQYFGPGTRLTVL.